Listed here are 3 T cell receptor beta chains from one sample, sequenced in a study of cytomegalovirus exposure and HLA in healthy donors. Primers for the PCR totalled 60 Vbeta and 13 Jbeta. The data were produced by immunoSEQ multiplex PCR, yet TCRdb's version contains in-frame clones alone and is incomplete. This sample has some 100,000 clones, with about 85% found just once. The sequenced material came from PBMCs. The receptors derive from a man younger than 45 in good health and CMV-seronegative.

This clone was found once. The chain links TRBV5-1 to TRBJ2-3; 11 bases match TRBD2. The germline CDR1 and CDR2 sequences are SGHRS and YFSETQ. Trimming took 4 bases from V and 5 from J; bases not matched to a gene: 9. The length of the CDR3 is 16 residues. The CDR3 loop is CASSLGSGGALDTQYF. CDR3 nucleotide sequence: TGCGCCAGCAGCCTTGGTAGCGGGGGGGCCCTAGATACGCAGTATTTT.

The V call is TRBV30, the J call TRBJ2-7, with TRBD2 matching 10 bases. The CDR3 is made up of 13 amino acids. With V trimmed by 2 bases and J by 8 bases, 6 bases remained unmatched. Germline loops: CDR1 GTSNPN, CDR2 SVGIG (reference sequence). The CDR3 DNA is TGTGCCTGGAGTTCTAGCGGGGGCTTCCAGCAGTACTTC. Protein: CAWSSSGGFQQYF.

This chain joins TRBV5-1 and TRBJ2-7; D not resolved. CDR3 length: 14 residues. CDR1 is SGHRS and CDR2 is YFSETQ in the germline V gene. V lost 0 bases and J 0 bases, leaving 7 bases between the germline ends. Written as DNA, the CDR3 is TGCGCCAGCAGCTTGGGCGTACCCTCCTACGAGCAGTACTTC. This translates into CASSLGVPSYEQYF. Supplemented by reference TRBV5-1 and TRBJ2-7, the full variable domain reads KAGVTQTPRYLIKTRGQQVTLSCSPISGHRSVSWYQQTPGQGLQFLFEYFSETQRNKGNFPGRFSGRQFSNSRSEMNVSTLELGDSALYLCASSLGVPSYEQYFGPGTRLTVT.